This T cell receptor (beta chain) was captured in a study of regulatory T cells in long-lasting Graves disease. The CDR3 consists of 14 residues. The V gene lost 5 bases and the J gene lost 4 bases, with 14 bases spanning the gap. Time point described: newly diagnosed GD, antithyroid drugs for less than 3 months. PBMC-derived RNA was used for the TCR library. With iRepertoire HTBI primers and Arm-PCR of CDR3 regions, TCR beta libraries were built. TCRdb reprocessed the multiplex PCR reads via MiXCR and lists one record per CDR3 protein. The sample consists of 510,000 or so distinct CDR3 sequences, about 11% of them appearing once. There are many counts of this clonotype. This same sample was also taken into another study, of T cells in Graves' hyperthyroidism and ophthalmopathy.

The TCR comes from a woman aged 25-40 years with Graves disease. The sample in question was peripheral blood mononuclear cells (PBMCs), obtained at new diagnosis, from a patient treated with antithyroid drugs. The chain combines TRBV12-3 or TRBV12-4 with TRBJ1-1; D is possibly TRBD1 (6 bases). CDR3 in DNA: TGTGCCAGCAGTCTTTATTCAGGGGCCACTGAAGCTTTCTTT. Residues: CASSLYSGATEAFF.